Detailed here is one TCR beta chain. No cognate antigen has been identified for it. Base qualities are missing; no much larger clone stands one base away. The cohort consisted of some 670 healthy bone marrow donors. All cohort members were sampled while nominally healthy, although unrecorded immune exposures were likely present. The donor was CMV seronegative and belonged to the group of 350 to 400 seronegative cohort members. Every donor gave a peripheral blood sample, and the peripheral blood mononuclear cells from that sample were used for TCR beta sequencing. The Qiagen DNeasy Blood Extraction Kit was used to extract genomic DNA from the blood cell samples. Libraries were constructed by the immunoSEQ multiplex PCR assay. The multiplex PCR relied on a mix of 60 forward primers for TCR Vbeta segments and 13 reverse primers for TCR Jbeta segments. The CDR3 region of rearranged TCR beta genes was amplified from genomic DNA by a multiplex PCR assay. Amplified TCR beta libraries were sequenced as 87-base-pair reads on the Illumina HiSeq System. As for the authors' bioinformatics: In a later analysis, tens of millions of unique TCR beta chains were counted across the 500 to 850 repertoires, and about 9.9 million of these chains were shared by at least two donors. To remove PCR and sequencing errors, raw reads were error-corrected and collapsed into unique sequences using a nearest-neighbor algorithm that merged closely related sequences. Alignment of CDR3 sequences to IMGT reference sequences was used to assign V, D and J gene segments. For a sequence to be retained, a match of at least six nucleotides to both a V gene segment and a J gene segment was required. A rearrangement was called productive if the CDR3 had no stop codons and remained in frame with V and J, and every other rearrangement was called non-productive. Following IMGT convention, CDR3 was defined as the stretch from the second conserved V-encoded cysteine to the conserved J-encoded phenylalanine. Sequences without an unambiguous match to a single V gene segment were excluded from the earlier analysis of approximately 560 of the donors. In an earlier analysis of roughly 600 of the donors, a V segment was called functional when productive rearrangements were above 56.7%, and segregating when the standard deviation between donors exceeded 5%. A statistical classification framework was built to diagnose cytomegalovirus status from the catalog of TCR beta chain sequences. V and J gene assignment, in a later analysis, came from comparing TCR nucleotide sequences with IMGT/GENE-DB human TR gene sequences. Using the TCRdist pipeline, a later analysis assigned CDR3 sequences along with most-parsimonious VDJ recombination scenarios. A later analysis defined each TCR beta chain by its CDR3 amino acid sequence plus V-gene family, and excluded reads lacking a unique V-gene family. A later analysis removed 450 to 600 highly shared, low-generation-probability nucleotide sequences to deal with suspected cross-contamination and a sequencing artifact. A later analysis calculated a clonal expansion index for each public chain from normalized within-repertoire ranks of inferred template counts. In a later analysis, generation probabilities were computed using a VDJ recombination model fitted to out-of-frame rearrangements, and the results were checked against IGoR. In a later analysis, hypergeometric tests were used to score TCR-TCR, TCR-HLA and TCR-CMV co-occurrence, with a repertoire-size bias correction applied to TCR pairs. To estimate false discovery rates, a later analysis permuted the HLA or CMV assignments 20 times. In a later analysis, co-occurring TCRs were grouped using DBSCAN, and TCRdist sequence similarity was added for clustering within HLA-allele-positive subsets. Repertoires with fewer than 30,000 or more than 120,000 public chains were left out of co-occurrence clustering, as were roughly five repertoires with anomalous nucleotide sharing. Sourced from immuneACCESS, this table was stored by TCRdb with only in-frame sequences that have V and J called. A share of the clones is absent; for the studies checked, an unresolved V gene accounts for under half, and the remainder has no known explanation. V and J calls and clone size are as listed in that table; D and trimming were resolved from the DNA. This sample gives around 130,000 clones in total; over 75% of them show up just once. The ten largest make up 1.4% to 1.5% of the sample.

V is reduced by 5 bases and J by 0 bases, leaving a spacing of 7 bases between them. CDR1 and CDR2 are drawn from the germline V gene: KGHSH, LQKENI. The CDR3 runs 13 residues from the cysteine to the phenylalanine. The only DNA kept is the CDR3, 39 bases in frame from the first base. These data come from a study of cytomegalovirus exposure and HLA in healthy donors (TCRdb year 2017). Regarding the research as a whole: An earlier analysis of roughly 630 of the donors reported 250 to 350 Gb of sequence data and about 100 million unique TCR beta sequences from about 180 million T cells. An early release covering roughly 640 HLA-typed donors comprised approximately 290 gigabases of sequencing data and tens of millions of unique TCR sequences. The genetic ancestry cluster associated with self-reported Caucasian donors included 81% of the approximately 410 genotyped donors. The study aimed to test whether signatures of past pathogen exposure could be identified by cataloging public T cell receptors. The T cell repertoires of some 670 subjects were profiled by immunosequencing and related to cytomegalovirus serostatus. A separate validation cohort of 100 to 150 different subjects was used in addition to the 666-subject first cohort. To predict cytomegalovirus infection status, the study combined high-throughput TCR immunosequencing, statistical association of individual TCRs with disease status, and machine learning. A later analysis re-examined previously published TCR beta repertoires from around 670 donors and added high-resolution HLA genotyping to investigate patterns of TCR occurrence. The later analysis used no new phenotypic data to find candidate immune exposures, relying instead on TCR beta sequences and their occurrence across donors. An earlier analysis of approximately 640 of the donors applied high-throughput TCR beta sequencing to assess whether each TCR beta V gene segment acted as functional or pseudogenic. Donor age, sex, ethnicity and CMV serostatus were compiled together with the repertoire data. A later genetic analysis used genome-wide SNP genotypes for about three fifths of the 666 donors, treating that subset as a discovery cohort. All discovery cohort repertoires had been generated on a single sequencing platform. Both class I and class II loci were covered by HLA typing, at four-digit resolution. Typing coverage differed by locus: A, B, C, DRB1 and DQB1 were typed in about 620-630 donors, DQA1 in 522, DPA1 in approximately 600, and DPB1 in 472. Four to six DR-DQ haplotypes were handled as single units for association and clustering because linkage in the cohort was strong. On average, about 200,000 unique TCR beta nucleotide sequences were sequenced per donor among 398 genotyped donors of the cohort, with roughly 19% of those sequences being non-productive. The investigation overall reported the following: Immune exposure information for the cohort was limited to CMV serostatus. Three of the identified cytomegalovirus-associated TCR beta chains were confirmed in vitro to be specific for cytomegalovirus antigens. Across donors, most TCR sequences were observed very rarely, whereas some public TCRs were present in many individuals. Correlated functional status among segregating V segments might reflect linkage disequilibrium, but an unknown experimental factor could not be ruled out. The presence/absence analyses assumed that sequencing depth was roughly uniform across donors, and that assumption may not be true. Because counts were too low, approximately 18 rarely observed V segments, including chromosome 9 orphons, were excluded from the earlier analysis of 587 of the donors. A further reported finding was that TCR beta sequences accurately predicted the HLA-A and HLA-B alleles for most subjects in the first cohort. In a later analysis, the rate of TCR association differed among HLA loci, with DRB1 alleles having the most associated TCRs and HLA-C alleles having the fewest. In both the original and validation cohorts, the classifier was reported to diagnose cytomegalovirus status with high specificity and sensitivity. The authors suggested that the approach could potentially be generalized to other disease states and immunological phenotypes. Some IMGT-functional V segments, including TRBV6-2 and TRBV6-3, could not be told apart with the 87-base-pair reads, so those segments were excluded. The study listed approximately 160 TCR beta chains as associated with cytomegalovirus. In a later analysis, several top co-occurrence clusters were reported to appear linked to parvovirus B19, influenza, CMV and Epstein-Barr virus. In a later analysis, HLA-associated TCR beta chains showed more clonal expansion and lower generation probabilities than non-associated chains that were equally common. At a false discovery rate of 0.05, a later analysis linked around 17,000 TCR beta sequences to specific HLA alleles. Only TCR beta chains were sequenced in this cohort, and the absence of alpha or paired-chain data limited detectable features. In a later genetic analysis, fewer N-insertions in productive TCRs were reported among donors in an Asian-associated ancestry cluster than the roughly 700-donor mean. A later analysis found that most CMV-associated TCR beta chains appeared HLA-restricted, with HLA associations seemingly driven largely by CMV exposure. A cluster of highly shared sequence variants was judged likely to be a technical artifact of the sequencing pipeline. An association between a missense DCLRE1C variant and V-gene and J-gene trimming of TCR beta chains was found in a later genetic analysis and replicated in an independent cohort. Because some donors lacked HLA typing at each locus, the association tests relied only on the typed subset. Assigning TCR associations to individual alleles was difficult when HLA alleles, especially DR and DQ, strongly co-occurred. Broadly in line with IMGT annotations, most TCR beta V segments showed up in productive rearrangements about 87% or about 30% of the time in an earlier analysis of 587 of the donors.

The chain was built from TRBV18 and TRBJ1-1, with the D segment identity uncertain. The sequencing input was PBMCs. The receptor's source is a woman aged 18-29 years in good health and CMV-seronegative. CDR3 protein: CASSFTVNTEAFF. Read as DNA, the sequence is TGTGCCAGCTCATTCACAGTGAACACTGAAGCTTTCTTT.